Included here is one TCR beta chain sequence, with context. These data come from a study of shared clonotypes between healthy human individuals. Clones were sequenced by immunoSEQ multiplex PCR, and TCRdb holds only the in-frame ones, with some missing. This table holds about 2.4 million clones, around nine tenths found once. The CDR3 sequence is 15 residues long. Germline lookup yields CDR1 LNHNV and CDR2 YYDKDF (reference sequence). Trimming removed 3 bases at V and 5 bases at J, with 14 bases between. The chain couples TRBV15 to TRBJ2-4; tentatively, D is TRBD2 (7 bases). The sequenced material came from naive CD4+ T cells sorted from blood. Subset noted: CD45RA+ positively selected. This sequence originates from a young man in good health. The CDR3 protein is CATSRGGGGENIQYF. The CDR3 nucleotides are TGTGCCACCAGCAGGGGGGGCGGGGGCGAAAACATTCAGTACTTC.